The 23 T cell receptor beta chains below all came from one sample that was sequenced in a study. Each CDR3 protein gets one entry after TCRdb re-called the reads with MiXCR. This sample has around 4,500 distinct CDR3 sequences; 9% to 10% occur once, and the top ten carry about 30%. Material for sequencing was CD4+ T cells from peripheral blood. All receptors come from a human donor with rheumatoid arthritis.

This clonotype is medium-sized. This chain links TRBV28 with TRBJ2-1, with D perhaps matching TRBD2 (5 bases). V was cut by 8 bases and J by 8 bases, with 22 bases left in between. The CDR3 is 15 amino acids. Germline loops: CDR1 MDHEN, CDR2 SYDVKM. CDR3 sequence (DNA): TGTGCCAGCTGCTCCCCCGCGCGGGTAGTCCATGAGCAGTTCTTC. Amino acids: CASCSPARVVHEQFF.

V and J are TRBV12-3 or TRBV12-4 and TRBJ1-1; 10 nucleotides align to TRBD1. V lost 3 bases to trimming and J lost 0 bases; unmatched junction nucleotides: 4. The CDR3 is made up of 16 amino acids. CDR3 in amino acids: CASSLGTGVMNTEAFF. CDR3 DNA sequence: TGTGCCAGCAGTTTGGGGACAGGGGTTATGAACACTGAAGCTTTCTTT.

This clonotype was seen repeatedly, ten times or more. The chain couples TRBV7-3 to TRBJ2-1; perhaps TRBD1 as D (5 bases). V dropped 5 bases and J dropped 5 bases, with 13 bases sitting between them. Germline lookup yields CDR1 SGHTA and CDR2 FQGTGA. This CDR3 has 14 amino acids. The CDR3 DNA sequence: TGTGCCAGCAGCCACCAGGGTCAGGACAATGAGCAGTTCTTC. Its translation: CASSHQGQDNEQFF. Full variable domain (missing parts from reference TRBV7-3 and TRBJ2-1): GAGVSQTPSNKVTEKGKYVELRCDPISGHTALYWYRQSLGQGPEFLIYFQGTGAADDSGLPNDRFFAVRPEGSVSTLKIQRTERGDSAVYLCASSHQGQDNEQFFGPGTRLTVL.

This clonotype is medium-sized by share. The chain employs TRBV7-2 and TRBJ2-5; no reliable D call. The CDR3 contains 14 residues. CDR1 is SGHTA, CDR2 FQGNSA, per germline. Trimming shortened V by 7 bases and J by 1 base, and 13 bases separated the two germline ends. CDR3 region: CASTDVPIQETQYF. CDR3 bases: TGTGCCAGCACCGATGTACCGATCCAAGAGACCCAGTACTTC.

This clonotype was found many times. Germline is not matched at one junction end, which may reflect a read error. The V gene is TRBV7-7, the J gene TRBJ2-3; possible D gene TRBD2, 5 bases. This CDR3 is built from 17 residues. Per the germline V gene, CDR1 is SSHAT and CDR2 is FNYEAQ (reference sequence). In nucleotides, the CDR3 is TGTGCTAGCAGCCCCGGTCCGAGGGAAGTGGGCACAGATACGCAGTATTTT. Translation gives CASSPGPREVGTDTQYF.

By proportion, this clonotype is medium-sized (0.01 to 0.1%). The chain has TRBV7-9 and TRBJ2-5; possibly TRBD1 for D (6 bases). Germline CDR1 is SEHNR and CDR2 is FQNEAQ (reference sequence). This CDR3 has 15 residues. The ends were cut back, 5 bases at V and 0 bases at J, with 13 bases in the middle. CDR3 amino acids: CASSHLEGDQETQYF. The DNA of the CDR3 is TGTGCCAGCAGCCACTTAGAGGGGGACCAAGAGACCCAGTACTTC.

This clonotype is medium-sized. The rearrangement joins TRBV6-1 to TRBJ2-7; D remains ambiguous. This CDR3 comprises 18 residues. CDR1 and CDR2 (germline): MNHNS, SASEGT. Trimming took off 1 base at V and 0 bases at J, with 19 bases between the two ends. The CDR3 sequence is CASSEVIGTVLSSYEQYF. The CDR3 DNA follows: TGTGCCAGCAGTGAAGTAATTGGTACCGTACTTAGCTCCTACGAGCAGTACTTC.

This clonotype has ten or more counts. The chain combines TRBV9 with TRBJ1-1, with a possible D match to TRBD1 (6 bases). CDR3 size: 15 residues. Trimming took 0 bases from V and 3 from J, leaving 12 bases between them. Germline CDR1 SGDLS, CDR2 YYNGEE. CDR3 amino acids: CASSVGGAGDTEAFF. CDR3 DNA sequence: TGTGCCAGCAGCGTAGGTGGGGCAGGGGACACTGAAGCTTTCTTT.

Judged by abundance, this clonotype is medium-sized. The chain links TRBV29-1 to TRBJ2-3, with D uncertain. Trimming shortened V by 0 bases and J by 5 bases, and 12 bases separated the two germline ends. From germline, CDR1 is SQVTM and CDR2 ANQGSEA. The CDR3 covers 14 residues. The CDR3 DNA is TGCAGCGTTGAAGAAGGGCTCATGTTAGATACGCAGTATTTT. Its protein is CSVEEGLMLDTQYF.

This clonotype was counted ten times or more. The V call is TRBV6-4, the J call TRBJ2-5, with D tentatively TRBD2 (6 bases). The CDR3 is 15 residues long. Trimming pared 7 bases from V and 3 bases from J, leaving 18 bases between. The germline V gene encodes CDR1 MRHNA and CDR2 SNTAGT. This CDR3 reads CASTADLALKETQYF. CDR3 bases: TGTGCCAGCACCGCCGATCTAGCGCTTAAAGAGACCCAGTACTTC.

By share, this clonotype ranks as medium-sized. This sequence joins TRBV4-2 and TRBJ1-2; 9 bases agree with TRBD1. The germline V gene has CDR1 LGHNA and CDR2 YNFKEQ. The CDR3 covers 15 residues. The trim removed 3 bases at V and 8 bases at J, leaving 10 bases unmatched. As DNA, the CDR3 is TGTGCCAGCAGCCAGGCCTCGGGACAGGGTGGCGGCTACACCTTC. It specifies CASSQASGQGGGYTF.

This clonotype was recorded at least ten times. This chain links TRBV2 with TRBJ1-5; 7 nucleotides line up with TRBD1. V shed 6 bases and J 4 bases; nucleotides not matched to a gene: 9. This CDR3 region has 15 residues. Germline values: CDR1 SNHLY, CDR2 FYNNEI. The CDR3 loop reads CASSHPGQLNQPQHF. CDR3 DNA: TGTGCCAGCAGCCACCCGGGACAGCTGAATCAGCCCCAGCATTTT.

This clonotype is categorized as medium-sized. This chain joins TRBV7-2 and TRBJ1-1; TRBD1 is a possible D gene (5 bases). Germline V gene data show CDR1 as SGHTA and CDR2 as FQGNSA. The V and J ends lost 6 bases and 3 bases respectively, with 11 bases between them. This CDR3 spans 13 amino acids. This chain's CDR3 is CASSSQVDTEAFF. The CDR3 nucleotides read TGTGCCAGCAGTTCACAGGTCGACACTGAAGCTTTCTTT.

This clonotype occurred a few times. The J gene is TRBJ1-1, the V gene TRBV29-1; D remains unclear. CDR1 SQVTM and CDR2 ANQGSEA come from the germline V gene. This CDR3 has 13 amino acids. V lost 6 bases and J 4 bases, leaving 15 bases between the germline ends. This chain's CDR3 is CSVQKQTGTEAFF. The CDR3 DNA is TGCAGCGTCCAAAAACAGACCGGCACTGAAGCTTTCTTT.

Ten or more counts support this clonotype. The rearrangement links TRBV5-4 to TRBJ2-7; 10 bases fit TRBD1. The V gene end was trimmed by 6 bases and the J gene end by 6 bases; junction bases not matched to a gene: 12. The CDR3 length is 15 residues. Germline V gene sequence: CDR1 SGHNT, CDR2 YYREEE (reference sequence). Written as DNA, the CDR3 is TGTGCCAGCAAGGACCCCGACAGGGGGCGTTCCGAGCAGTACTTC. Its protein product is CASKDPDRGRSEQYF.

This clonotype is medium-sized (0.01 to 0.1%) by share. The rearrangement uses TRBV4-1 and TRBJ2-7; D tentatively fits TRBD1 or TRBD2 (5 bases each). V lost 0 bases to trimming and J lost 0 bases, with 15 bases between them. This CDR3 comprises 17 residues. The germline gives CDR1 MGHRA, CDR2 YSYEKL. The CDR3 DNA follows: TGCGCCAGCAGCCAAGATGGGGGACGGTCGAGCTCCTACGAGCAGTACTTC. Its translation: CASSQDGGRSSSYEQYF.

This clonotype is deemed medium-sized (0.01 to 0.1%). The chain employs TRBV7-3 and TRBJ1-1; unclear D gene. Germline V CDR1 and CDR2: SGHTA, FQGTGA. V was shortened by 5 bases and J by 4 bases, with 14 bases between the two germline ends. There are 14 residues in the CDR3. CDR3 protein: CASSVGETSTEAFF. CDR3 in DNA: TGTGCCAGCAGCGTAGGTGAGACCTCCACTGAAGCTTTCTTT.

Remarks on this clonotype: This could be a read error, since a much larger clone is one nucleotide away. This chain uses TRBV29-1 with TRBJ2-7; the D gene is possibly TRBD2 (5 bases). V lost 2 bases and J 6 bases, leaving 17 bases between the germline ends. Germline values: CDR1 SQVTM, CDR2 ANQGSEA. CDR3 length equals 14 residues. DNA of the CDR3: TGCAGCGTTGAACTACCCTTCTCGAGGGTCGAGCAGTACTTC. Translating it yields CSVELPFSRVEQYF.

This clonotype is labeled as medium-sized. The chain has TRBV7-9 and TRBJ2-2; D is ambiguous. The CDR3 length is 14 residues. Trimming removed 3 bases from V and 5 bases from J, with 10 bases in between. CDR1 SEHNR and CDR2 FQNEAQ come from the germline V gene (reference sequence). Here the CDR3 reads CASSLSSATGELFF. CDR3 sequence (DNA): TGTGCCAGCAGCTTGTCCTCCGCTACCGGGGAGCTGTTTTTT.

By its share, this clonotype is medium-sized. This chain links TRBV18 with TRBJ1-3, with TRBD1 identical over 7 bases. V was pared by 5 bases and J by 0 bases, with 7 bases of the junction left unmatched. This CDR3 region has 16 residues. The germline gives CDR1 KGHSH, CDR2 LQKENI. The CDR3 here is CASSRGDSHSGNTIYF. As DNA, the CDR3 is TGTGCCAGCTCAAGAGGGGACAGCCACTCTGGAAACACCATATATTTT.

This clonotype appeared a few times. J is TRBJ2-1 and V is TRBV12-3 or TRBV12-4; 9 positions match TRBD2. Germline trimming cut 6 bases from V and 4 bases from J; bases unmatched to any gene: 7. The CDR3 is made up of 15 amino acids. The CDR3 is CASSPLAGSYNEQFF. CDR3 coding DNA: TGTGCCAGCAGCCCTCTAGCGGGATCTTACAATGAGCAGTTCTTC.

By its share, this clonotype is medium-sized. This chain joins TRBV11-3 and TRBJ2-1; the match to TRBD2 covers 7 bases. The CDR3 spans 11 residues. V was pared by 5 bases and J by 10 bases, with 2 bases of the junction left unmatched. The germline CDR1 and CDR2 sequences are SGHNT and YENEEA. The CDR3 coding sequence is TGTGCCAGCAGCAAGGGAGGGGAGCAGTTCTTC. Its translation is CASSKGGEQFF.

By proportion, this clonotype is medium-sized (0.01 to 0.1%). The chain joins TRBV6-5 to TRBJ1-3; D is undetermined. Germline CDR1 reads MNHEY; CDR2 reads SVGAGI. The V and J ends lost 5 bases and 0 bases respectively, with 8 bases between them. This CDR3 spans 14 amino acids. The CDR3 here is CASSPRRSGNTIYF. The CDR3 nucleotides are TGTGCCAGCAGTCCTCGACGCTCTGGAAACACCATATATTTT.